This TCR beta chain stems from a study of control samples from healthy donors and cancer patients. The CDR3 sequence is 14 residues long. V was shortened by 0 bases and J by 2 bases, with 8 bases between the two germline ends. Germline V CDR1 and CDR2: SGHRS, YFSETQ. Using immunoSEQ multiplex PCR, the repertoire was profiled, and TCRdb retains in-frame clones only, with some absent. The sample records about 170,000 clones, roughly 91% being singletons. This sequence originates from a woman in her 30s in good health. This chain joins TRBV5-1 and TRBJ1-2; tentatively, D is TRBD1 (6 bases). Sequencing input: blood. The CDR3 sequence: CASSLDGGNYGYTF. CDR3 sequence (DNA): TGCGCCAGCAGCTTGGATGGGGGCAACTATGGCTACACCTTC.